This T cell receptor beta chain appears in the sequencing data of a study of cytomegalovirus exposure and HLA in healthy donors. Donors counted as nominally healthy when sampled, yet unrecorded immune exposures were likely. The PCR had 60 Vbeta and 13 Jbeta primers. TCRdb's copy holds only in-frame clones and misses some; the assay was immunoSEQ multiplex PCR. This table holds about 170,000 clones, 80% found once. This CDR3 region has 15 residues. V was pared by 4 bases and J by 7 bases, with 19 bases between. Germline V gene lookup returns CDR1 SEHNR and CDR2 FQNEAQ (reference sequence). V usage is TRBV7-9 and J usage is TRBJ1-1, with D possibly being TRBD1 (6 bases). The sample was PBMCs. The receptor was isolated from a man under 40 in good health and CMV-seropositive. The CDR3 bases are TGTGCCAGCAGCTCACAAATCCAAGGGGGAATTGAAGCTTTCTTT. Translating it yields CASSSQIQGGIEAFF.